This T cell receptor beta chain was found in a study of neurological immune-mediated disorders. PBMCs numbering 2 million and stored at -80 C yielded the unsorted libraries. TCRdb re-analysed the 5' RACE reads in MiXCR, keeping a single row per CDR3 protein. The sample contains under 90,000 distinct CDR3 sequences, approximately 4% of which appear only once. This clonotype was counted many times. The receptor comes from a woman between 50 and 59 years old with multiple sclerosis. Sequenced: PBMCs.

The CDR3 bases are TGCAGCGTTCCCCCTTGGGGGCTTGGCACTGAAGCTTTCTTT. Translated: CSVPPWGLGTEAFF. The chain recombines TRBV29-1 with TRBJ1-1, with D maybe TRBD1 (6 bases). The V end was cut by 5 bases, the J end by 4 bases, with 17 bases between. CDR1 and CDR2 (germline): SQVTM, ANQGSEA. The CDR3 is 14 residues long. The whole variable domain, remainder taken from reference TRBV29-1 and TRBJ1-1, is SAVISQKPSRDICQRGTSLTIQCQVDSQVTMMFWYRQQPGQSLTLIATANQGSEATYESGFVIDKFPISRPNLTFSTLTVSNMSPEDSSIYLCSVPPWGLGTEAFFGQGTRLTVV.